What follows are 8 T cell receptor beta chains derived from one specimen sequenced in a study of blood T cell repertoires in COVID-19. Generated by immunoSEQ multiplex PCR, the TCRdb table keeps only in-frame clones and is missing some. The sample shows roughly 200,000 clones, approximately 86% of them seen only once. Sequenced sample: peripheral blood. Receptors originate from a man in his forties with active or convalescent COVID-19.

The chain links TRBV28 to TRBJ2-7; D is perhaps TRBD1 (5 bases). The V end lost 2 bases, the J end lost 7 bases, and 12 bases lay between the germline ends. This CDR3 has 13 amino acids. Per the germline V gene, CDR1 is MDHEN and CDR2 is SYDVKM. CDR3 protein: CASSLQGFWEQYF. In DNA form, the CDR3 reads TGTGCCAGCAGTTTACAGGGTTTTTGGGAGCAGTACTTC.

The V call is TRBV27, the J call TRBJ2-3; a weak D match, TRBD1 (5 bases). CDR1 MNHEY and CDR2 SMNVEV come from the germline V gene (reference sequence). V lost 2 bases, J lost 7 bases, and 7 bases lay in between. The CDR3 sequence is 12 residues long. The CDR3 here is CASSLDSYTQYF. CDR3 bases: TGTGCCAGCAGTTTAGACAGTTATACGCAGTATTTT.

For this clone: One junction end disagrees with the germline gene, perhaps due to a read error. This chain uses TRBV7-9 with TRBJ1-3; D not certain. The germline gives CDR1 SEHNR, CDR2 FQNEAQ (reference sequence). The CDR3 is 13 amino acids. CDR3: CASSQMAVNGLNF. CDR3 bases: TGTGCCAGCAGCCAAATGGCGGTCAACGGTCTAAATTTT.

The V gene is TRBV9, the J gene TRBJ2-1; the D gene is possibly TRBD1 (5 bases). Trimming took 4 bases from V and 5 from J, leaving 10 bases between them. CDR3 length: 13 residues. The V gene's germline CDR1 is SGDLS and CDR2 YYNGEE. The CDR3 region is CASSNTGHNEQFF. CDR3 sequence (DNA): TGTGCCAGCAGCAATACAGGTCACAATGAGCAGTTCTTC.

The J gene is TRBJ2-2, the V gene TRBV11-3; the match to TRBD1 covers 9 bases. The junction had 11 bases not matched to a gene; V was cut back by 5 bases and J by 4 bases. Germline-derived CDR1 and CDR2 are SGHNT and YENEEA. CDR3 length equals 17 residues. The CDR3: CASSTRAGTGLTGELFF. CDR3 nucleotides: TGTGCCAGCAGCACACGTGCCGGGACAGGGCTCACCGGGGAGCTGTTTTTT.

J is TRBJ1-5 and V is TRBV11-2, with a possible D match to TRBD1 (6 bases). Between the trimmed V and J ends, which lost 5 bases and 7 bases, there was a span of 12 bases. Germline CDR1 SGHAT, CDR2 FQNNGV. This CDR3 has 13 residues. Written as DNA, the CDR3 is TGTGCCAGCAGCACCGACAGGCTGCAGCCCCAGCATTTT. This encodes CASSTDRLQPQHF. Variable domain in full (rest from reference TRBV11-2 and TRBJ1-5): EAGVAQSPRYKIIEKRQSVAFWCNPISGHATLYWYQQILGQGPKLLIQFQNNGVVDDSQLPKDRFSAERLKGVDSTLKIQPAKLEDSAVYLCASSTDRLQPQHFGDGTRLSIL.

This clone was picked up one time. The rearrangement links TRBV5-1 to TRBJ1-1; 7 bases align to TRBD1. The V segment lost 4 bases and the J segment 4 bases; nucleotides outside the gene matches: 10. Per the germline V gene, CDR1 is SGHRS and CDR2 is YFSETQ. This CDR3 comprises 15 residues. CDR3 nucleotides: TGCGCCAGCAGCGGAGGACAGGCCTTCGGCACTGAAGCTTTCTTT. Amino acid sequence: CASSGGQAFGTEAFF.

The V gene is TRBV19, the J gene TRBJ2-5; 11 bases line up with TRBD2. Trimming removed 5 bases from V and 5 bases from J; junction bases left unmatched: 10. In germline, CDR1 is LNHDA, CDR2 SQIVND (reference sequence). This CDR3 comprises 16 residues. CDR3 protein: CASSDNSGGAVETQYF. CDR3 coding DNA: TGTGCCAGTAGTGATAATAGCGGGGGGGCCGTGGAGACCCAGTACTTC.